A selection of T cell receptor beta chains follows, all from one sample in a study of T cell repertoires in cytomegalovirus infection. MiXCR was run by TCRdb on the reads, yielding one entry per CDR3 protein. The table includes under 150,000 distinct CDR3 sequences, almost 9% detected once. The sequenced material came from PBMCs. All receptors come from a human donor in good health (CMV status not recorded). Some clones in this sample may be carry-over from other donors' samples. The CDR3 runs from the conserved cysteine through the conserved F or W. The D gene is left open where the match is weak. A row's size may be missing; if present it is once, few, many or a size class.

v_gene,d_gene,j_gene,abundance,CDR3aa,CDR3nt
TRBV6-5,NA,TRBJ1-3,many,CASSYVPQGSGNTIYF,TGTGCCAGCAGTTACGTTCCCCAGGGGTCCGGAAACACCATATATTTT
TRBV7-2,TRBD2,TRBJ2-3,many,CASSLAGLAGGDTQYF,TGTGCCAGCAGCTTAGCCGGACTAGCGGGGGGCGATACGCAGTATTTT
TRBV28,TRBD2,TRBJ2-1,many,CASSLLLASHNEQFF,TGTGCCAGCAGTTTATTACTAGCGAGCCACAATGAGCAGTTCTTC
TRBV29-1,NA,TRBJ2-1,NA,CSVGWDEQFF,TGCAGCGTTGGGTGGGATGAGCAGTTCTTC
TRBV6-6,NA,TRBJ1-3,many,CASSLAGSSGNTIYF,TGTGCCAGCAGTTTGGCAGGCAGCTCTGGAAACACCATATATTTT
TRBV24-1,NA,TRBJ2-1,NA,CATSDFEGGSYNEQFF,TGTGCCACCAGTGATTTTGAGGGGGGGTCCTACAATGAGCAGTTCTTC
TRBV7-9,NA,TRBJ1-1,many,CASSLDGGYTEAFF,TGTGCCAGCAGCTTAGACGGGGGATACACTGAAGCTTTCTTT
TRBV20-1,NA,TRBJ1-2,many,CSARESTATAYGYTF,TGCAGTGCTAGAGAAAGTACAGCAACTGCCTATGGCTACACCTTC
TRBV12-3/TRBV12-4,TRBD1,TRBJ2-7,many,CASRDRDRAYEQYF,TGTGCCAGCAGGGACCGGGACAGGGCCTACGAGCAGTACTTC
TRBV11-3,TRBD2,TRBJ2-1,many,CASSLWVVGTSRNEQFF,TGTGCCAGCAGCCTATGGGTTGTCGGGACTAGCAGGAATGAGCAGTTCTTC
TRBV12-3/TRBV12-4,TRBD1,TRBJ2-7,many,CASTQTGESYEQYF,TGTGCCAGCACCCAGACAGGGGAATCCTACGAGCAGTACTTC